Below, 26 T cell receptor beta chains from the same sample are listed, as sequenced in a study of blood T cell repertoires in COVID-19. The repertoire was sequenced with immunoSEQ multiplex PCR; TCRdb's copy has only in-frame clones and lacks some. The repertoire holds hundreds of thousands of clones, 75% to 85% seen once, with around 6.8% in the top ten. Sample: peripheral blood. Every receptor here comes from a woman aged 45 to 65 with acute or convalescent COVID-19.

The V and J genes are TRBV6-1 and TRBJ1-3, with TRBD1 matching over 7 bases. Germline lookup yields CDR1 MNHNS and CDR2 SASEGT. CDR3 length: 13 amino acids. J gave up 4 bases and V 3 bases, and 0 bases lay outside the gene matches. CDR3 nucleotides: TGTGCCAGCAGTGAGGGACAGGGAAACACCATATATTTT. Encoded protein: CASSEGQGNTIYF.

The chain combines TRBV30 with TRBJ2-7, with 7 bases identical to TRBD1. J lost 2 bases, V lost 0 bases, and 4 bases had no gene match. CDR1 is GTSNPN and CDR2 is SVGIG in the germline V gene (reference sequence). CDR3 length: 14 residues. CDR3 amino acids: CAWSVGQGAYEQYF. In DNA, the CDR3 is TGTGCCTGGAGTGTAGGCCAGGGGGCCTACGAGCAGTACTTC.

This chain connects TRBV6-5 to TRBJ1-2; a weak D match, TRBD1 (5 bases). V gave up 8 bases and J gave up 8 bases, with 15 bases separating them. The CDR3 is 12 residues long. Germline values: CDR1 MNHEY, CDR2 SVGAGI. CDR3 protein: CASVSRGWGYTF. The CDR3 nucleotides read TGTGCCAGCGTTAGTAGGGGATGGGGCTACACCTTC.

The table lists this clone with a count of one. The J gene is TRBJ2-1, the V gene TRBV7-9, with D unclear. The V end lost 6 bases, the J end lost 5 bases, and 5 bases lay between the germline ends. The CDR3 spans 11 residues. Germline V CDR1 and CDR2: SEHNR, FQNEAQ (reference sequence). CDR3 in DNA: TGTGCCAGCAGTCGGGACAATGAGCAGTTCTTC. It is translated as CASSRDNEQFF.

Written as DNA, the CDR3 is TGTGCCAGCAGCCCGGGGGGCGGGGCTGGCTACACCTTC. Translating it yields CASSPGGGAGYTF. The chain couples TRBV2 to TRBJ1-2; weak D call: TRBD1 (6 bases). V was shortened by 6 bases and J by 7 bases, with 15 bases between the two germline ends. The CDR3 extends over 13 amino acids. Germline-derived CDR1 and CDR2 are SNHLY and FYNNEI.

V usage is TRBV5-8 and J usage is TRBJ2-2; possibly TRBD1 for D (6 bases). This CDR3 comprises 16 residues. Germline CDR1 reads SGHTS; CDR2 reads YDEGEE. The V end lost 3 bases, the J end lost 6 bases, and 18 bases lay between the germline ends. CDR3 bases: TGTGCCAGCAGCTCCCCAGGGGTAGTAGTCCCCGGGGAGCTGTTTTTT. This encodes CASSSPGVVVPGELFF.

CDR3 region: CSASLFGGGVYNEQFF. DNA of the CDR3: TGCAGTGCTAGTCTTTTCGGCGGGGGGGTCTACAATGAGCAGTTCTTC. The J gene is TRBJ2-1, the V gene TRBV20-1; 9 bases align to TRBD2. The germline gives CDR1 DFQATT, CDR2 SNEGSKA (reference sequence). CDR3 length equals 16 residues. Unmatched junction bases numbered 9, after V lost 3 bases and J lost 3 bases.

The rearrangement joins TRBV6-2 or TRBV6-3 to TRBJ1-5; D gene unclear. The CDR3 contains 16 residues. CDR1 and CDR2 from the germline V gene are MNHEY and SVGEGT. V shed 5 bases and J shed 4 bases, with 18 bases lying between them. The CDR3 loop reads CASSLTTGSRNQPQHF. The CDR3 DNA is TGTGCCAGCAGTCTAACCACTGGCTCGAGGAATCAGCCCCAGCATTTT.

This clone has just one count. V usage is TRBV7-9 and J usage is TRBJ2-1; D is perhaps TRBD1 (6 bases). V lost 6 bases and J lost 6, with 21 bases in between. This CDR3 spans 16 amino acids. Germline loops: CDR1 SEHNR, CDR2 FQNEAQ (reference sequence). The CDR3 DNA sequence: TGTGCCAGCAGGGGACGAGGGCGCTGGGGGCTCAATGAGCAGTTCTTC. Residues: CASRGRGRWGLNEQFF. Together with reference TRBV7-9 and TRBJ2-1, the CDR3 gives the full variable domain: DTGVSQNPRHKITKRGQNVTFRCDPISEHNRLYWYRQTLGQGPEFLTYFQNEAQLEKSRLLSDRFSAERPKGSFSTLEIQRTEQGDSAMYLCASRGRGRWGLNEQFFGPGTRLTVL.

Here the CDR3 reads CASSEGAPQDTQYF. The CDR3 DNA follows: TGTGCCAGCAGTGAGGGGGCCCCGCAAGATACGCAGTATTTT. This chain links TRBV27 with TRBJ2-3, with 7 nucleotides matching TRBD1. The length of the CDR3 is 14 residues. Germline CDR1 reads MNHEY; CDR2 reads SMNVEV (reference sequence). V trimming: 5 bases; J trimming: 5 bases; junction bases outside the gene matches: 7.

This chain's CDR3 is CAISGLGSVNTEAFF. The CDR3 DNA reads TGTGCCATCAGTGGGCTAGGCAGCGTGAACACTGAAGCTTTCTTT. The rearrangement uses TRBV10-3 and TRBJ1-1; the D is unclear. V was pared by 4 bases and J by 0 bases, with 12 bases between. Germline V gene sequence: CDR1 ENHRY, CDR2 SYGVKD. This CDR3 region has 15 residues.

This chain joins TRBV6-2 or TRBV6-3 and TRBJ1-1, with a weak D call TRBD1 (6 bases). Trimming removed 6 bases at V and 10 bases at J, with 21 bases between. Germline V gene lookup returns CDR1 MNHEY and CDR2 SVGEGT. CDR3 length: 14 amino acids. The CDR3 protein is CASSLPGQPGGAFF. The CDR3 nucleotides are TGTGCCAGCAGCCTACCCGGACAGCCGGGGGGAGCTTTCTTT.

This clone was recorded a few times. The chain couples TRBV3-1 (or the pseudogene TRBV3-2) to TRBJ2-7; 8 bases line up with TRBD1. The CDR3 length is 13 residues. V shed 9 bases, J shed 2 bases, and the junction held 6 bases outside the gene matches. CDR1 and CDR2 (germline): LGHDT, YNNKEL (reference sequence). The CDR3 sequence: CASTDRAPYEQYF. As DNA, the CDR3 is TGTGCCAGTACGGACAGGGCCCCCTACGAGCAGTACTTC.

The genes are TRBV6-7 and TRBJ2-1, with a weak D call TRBD2 (6 bases). Being an ORF, TRBV6-7 has a function that is uncertain. CDR3 size: 16 residues. Trimming took off 2 bases at V and 2 bases at J, with 13 bases between the two ends. The CDR3 bases are TGTGCCAGCAGTTACGGATGGCGGGGTACCTACAATGAGCAGTTCTTC. This sequence encodes CASSYGWRGTYNEQFF.

This clone was seen only a few times. The V and J genes are TRBV11-2 and TRBJ2-7; D ambiguous. Germline-derived CDR1 and CDR2 are SGHAT and FQNNGV. Trimming took off 1 base at V and 2 bases at J, with 6 bases between the two ends. This CDR3 region has 13 residues. CDR3 sequence (DNA): TGTGCCAGCAGCTTAGCGGTGACCTACGAGCAGTACTTC. Its protein is CASSLAVTYEQYF.

Turning to this clone: Germline is not matched at one junction end, which may reflect a read error. The chain joins TRBV6-1 to TRBJ2-1; 10 bases agree with TRBD2. The CDR3 sequence is 15 residues long. Per germline, CDR1 MNHNS and CDR2 SASEGT. CDR3 sequence reads: CASSQAGGPSPEQFF. CDR3 coding DNA: TGTGCCAGCAGTCAAGCGGGAGGGCCCTCCCCTGAGCAGTTCTTC.

This chain joins TRBV19 and TRBJ1-2; tentative D call: TRBD1 (6 bases). V lost 6 bases to trimming and J lost 7 bases, with 21 bases between them. Germline loops: CDR1 LNHDA, CDR2 SQIVND (reference sequence). This CDR3 is built from 15 residues. The CDR3 bases are TGTGCCAGTAGGACCCGGCAGTCTGCGGGGGCTGGCTACACCTTC. It is translated as CASRTRQSAGAGYTF. Filled out from reference TRBV19 and TRBJ1-2, the complete variable domain reads DGGITQSPKYLFRKEGQNVTLSCEQNLNHDAMYWYRQDPGQGLRLIYYSQIVNDFQKGDIAEGYSVSREKKESFPLTVTSAQKNPTAFYLCASRTRQSAGAGYTFGSGTRLTVV.

This clone was counted a single time. V gene TRBV18 combines with J gene TRBJ1-5, with D possibly matching TRBD1 (6 bases). This CDR3 spans 14 amino acids. V was pared by 6 bases and J by 11 bases, with 20 bases between. Per germline, CDR1 KGHSH and CDR2 LQKENI. In DNA form, the CDR3 reads TGTGCCAGCTCCCTACTGAAGGGGGACAAGGCCCAGCATTTT. This encodes CASSLLKGDKAQHF.

The chain employs TRBV24-1 and TRBJ2-3, with a weak D call TRBD2 (5 bases). Germline assignment: CDR1 KGHDR and CDR2 SFDVKD. V gave up 3 bases and J gave up 10 bases, with 16 bases separating them. This CDR3 comprises 14 residues. CDR3 region: CATSDPSRSGSQYF. CDR3 in DNA: TGTGCCACCAGTGATCCCTCTCGCAGCGGATCGCAGTATTTT.

This chain connects TRBV28 to TRBJ2-6, with 12 bases lining up with TRBD2. V shed 5 bases and J 4 bases; nucleotides not matched to a gene: 9. The CDR3 is 18 residues long. Per the germline V gene, CDR1 is MDHEN and CDR2 is SYDVKM. As DNA, the CDR3 is TGTGCCAGCAGTACAGGGGGACTAGCGGGTTTAGGGGCCAACGTCCTGACTTTC. Translated, it gives CASSTGGLAGLGANVLTF.

The chain has TRBV5-5 and TRBJ1-5; D not resolved. This CDR3 is 15 amino acids long. Germline V gene data show CDR1 as SGHKS and CDR2 as YYEKEE (reference sequence). V was trimmed by 2 bases and J by 1 base, leaving 10 bases between them. The CDR3 here is CASSFAGFSNQPQHF. CDR3 nucleotide sequence: TGTGCCAGCAGCTTTGCGGGGTTCAGCAATCAGCCCCAGCATTTT.

The genes are TRBV10-3 and TRBJ2-5; 8 bases agree with TRBD2. J lost 4 bases, V lost 6 bases, and 4 bases had no gene match. Germline V CDR1 and CDR2: ENHRY, SYGVKD. The CDR3 contains 13 residues. Here the CDR3 DNA reads TGTGCCATCAGGGGACTAGACGGAGAGACCCAGTACTTC. This encodes CAIRGLDGETQYF.

The chain carries TRBV24-1 and TRBJ2-1; 8 bases are a match to TRBD2. CDR1 KGHDR and CDR2 SFDVKD come from the germline V gene. The CDR3 totals 17 residues. Germline trimming cut 3 bases from V and 0 bases from J; bases unmatched to any gene: 6. The CDR3 reads CATSDTGGGSSYNEQFF. CDR3 DNA sequence: TGTGCCACCAGTGATACTGGCGGGGGGAGCTCCTACAATGAGCAGTTCTTC.

This chain connects TRBV4-3 to TRBJ1-2; D not resolved. Germline V gene lookup returns CDR1 LGHNA and CDR2 YSLEER. The CDR3 is made up of 17 amino acids. The V end lost 0 bases, the J end lost 0 bases, and 14 bases lay between the germline ends. The CDR3 nucleotides read TGCGCCAGCAGCCAAGATTTGGGTGGAGGGTCTAACTATGGCTACACCTTC. Its protein product is CASSQDLGGGSNYGYTF.

CDR3 nucleotides: TGTGCCAGCAGCCTTCGCCGGGACAGGGGAGGTGGAACTGAAGCTTTCTTT. Its translation: CASSLRRDRGGGTEAFF. V is TRBV21-1 and J is TRBJ1-1; the table calls TRBD1, which could not be checked here. TRBV21-1 is listed as a pseudogene. The length of the CDR3 is 17 residues.

The V call is TRBV5-5, the J call TRBJ2-1, with 8 bases identical to TRBD2. This CDR3 has 15 residues. Germline loops: CDR1 SGHKS, CDR2 YYEKEE (reference sequence). The trim removed 1 base at V and 2 bases at J, leaving 2 bases unmatched. CDR3 amino acids: CASSLSGSPYNEQFF. CDR3 bases: TGTGCCAGCAGCTTGAGCGGGAGTCCCTACAATGAGCAGTTCTTC.